The rows below give T cell receptor beta chains drawn from one sample of a study of cytotoxic CD8 clonotypes in ibrutinib-treated CLL. Using immunoSEQ multiplex PCR, the repertoire was profiled, and TCRdb retains in-frame clones only, with some absent. Here the sample spans around 250,000 clones, 60% to 75% being singletons. Sample: PBMCs, taken after 24 months of ibrutinib treatment. The receptors were gathered from a human donor with chronic lymphocytic leukemia. CDR3s include the opening cysteine and the closing phenylalanine or tryptophan. The order of the fields is D gene, V gene, J gene, clone size, CDR3 protein, CDR3 DNA. D genes are given only for firm matches. The size field is filled for only some rows; it gives once, few, many or a size class.

>TRBD2|TRBV10-2|TRBJ2-5|-
CAAQSAGEESETQYF
TGCGCCGCCCAATCAGCGGGAGAGGAATCAGAGACCCAGTACTTC
>-|TRBV27|TRBJ1-5|-
CASSFKGGYQPQHF
TGTGCCAGCAGTTTTAAGGGGGGCTATCAGCCCCAGCATTTT
>-|TRBV5-1|TRBJ1-1|-
CASTPSRVGMNTEAFF
TGCGCCAGCACCCCGTCGAGGGTAGGGATGAACACTGAAGCTTTCTTT
>TRBD1|TRBV6-6|TRBJ1-4|-
CASSYGTATNEKLFF
TGTGCCAGCAGTTACGGGACAGCAACTAATGAAAAACTGTTTTTT
>-|TRBV5-6|TRBJ2-5|once
CASGPGYQETQYF
TGTGCCAGCGGTCCGGGGTACCAAGAGACCCAGTACTTC
>-|TRBV18|TRBJ2-3|-
CASSPGYITDTQYF
TGTGCCAGCTCACCGGGATACATCACAGATACGCAGTATTTT
>TRBD2|TRBV30|TRBJ2-2|-
CAWPGVSGRGAGELFF
TGTGCCTGGCCGGGGGTCAGCGGGAGAGGGGCCGGGGAGCTGTTTTTT
>TRBD1|TRBV28|TRBJ2-7|-
CASSFPSRTGGSYEQYF
TGTGCCAGCAGTTTCCCCTCCCGGACAGGGGGCTCCTACGAGCAGTACTTC
>-|TRBV4-3|TRBJ2-6|-
CASSQAGTGANVLTF
TGCGCCAGCAGCCAAGCAGGGACTGGGGCCAACGTCCTGACTTTC
>-|TRBV6-1|TRBJ1-1|-
CASNRGGNGNTEAFF
TGTGCCAGCAATCGAGGGGGGAATGGAAACACTGAAGCTTTCTTT
>TRBD2|TRBV29-1|TRBJ2-3|-
CSVEWDSGSSDTQYF
TGCAGCGTTGAATGGGATAGCGGGAGTTCAGATACGCAGTATTTT
>TRBD1|TRBV7-3|TRBJ1-1|-
CASSLGQGAAEAFF
TGTGCCAGCAGCTTAGGGCAGGGGGCGGCTGAAGCTTTCTTT